The following is a TCR beta chain sequence with its context. The length of the CDR3 is 15 residues. Looked up from germline, CDR1 is LNHDA and CDR2 is SQIVND (reference sequence). V was pared by 3 bases and J by 1 base, with 5 bases of the junction left unmatched. This sample is drawn from a study of cytomegalovirus exposure and HLA in healthy donors. PCR employed 60 Vbeta and 13 Jbeta primers. The protocol was immunoSEQ multiplex PCR, while the TCRdb copy is restricted to in-frame clones and leaves out a portion. The data show around 63,000 clones, around 85% seen once. Source material: PBMCs. The sequence was obtained from a woman in her twenties or thirties in good health and CMV-seronegative. The rearrangement links TRBV19 to TRBJ2-7; 8 nucleotides agree with TRBD1. The CDR3 sequence: CASSIGQGLSYEQYF. CDR3 DNA sequence: TGTGCCAGTAGTATTGGACAGGGTTTATCCTACGAGCAGTACTTC.